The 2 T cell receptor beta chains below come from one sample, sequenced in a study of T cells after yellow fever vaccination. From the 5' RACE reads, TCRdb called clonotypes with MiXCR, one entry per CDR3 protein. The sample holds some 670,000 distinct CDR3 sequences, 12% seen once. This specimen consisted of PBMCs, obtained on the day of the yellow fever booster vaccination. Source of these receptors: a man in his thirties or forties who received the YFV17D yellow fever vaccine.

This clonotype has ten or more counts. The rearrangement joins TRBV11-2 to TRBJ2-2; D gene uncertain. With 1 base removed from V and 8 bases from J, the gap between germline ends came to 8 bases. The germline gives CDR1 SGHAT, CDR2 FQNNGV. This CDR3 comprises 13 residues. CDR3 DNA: TGTGCCAGCAGCTTAGTGGTGGTGGGGGAGCTGTTTTTT. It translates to CASSLVVVGELFF.

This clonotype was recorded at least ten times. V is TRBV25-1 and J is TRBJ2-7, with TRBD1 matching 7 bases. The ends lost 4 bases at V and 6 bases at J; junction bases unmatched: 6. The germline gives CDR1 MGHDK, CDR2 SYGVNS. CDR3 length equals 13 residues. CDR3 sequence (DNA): TGTGCCAGCAGTGGACAGGGACCTTCCGAGCAGTACTTC. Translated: CASSGQGPSEQYF.